This T cell receptor beta chain stems from a study of identical twins. Study conclusions and caveats: High-abundance cord blood beta clonotypes had fewer insertions; memory repertoires showed none.

Each CDR3 protein is one row after TCRdb ran MiXCR on the 5' RACE reads. The sample includes roughly 720,000 distinct CDR3 sequences, 15% to 20% of them seen just once. This clonotype appeared a single time. The antigen is unknown. CDR1 and CDR2 (germline): LNHDA, SQIVND (reference sequence). The CDR3 is 14 residues long. Germline trimming cut 5 bases from V and 4 bases from J; bases unmatched to any gene: 5. This same sample was also taken into another study, of T cells expressing NK-cell markers. This second study notes: Dominant NKG2C+ clonotypes made up about 1.0-7.5% of CD8+ T cells in several donors.

Sequenced sample: PBMCs. The receptor's source is a woman aged 18 to 35 in good health. The chain carries TRBV19 and TRBJ2-3; 8 positions match TRBD2. CDR3 bases: TGTGCCAGTAGTCAGCGGGAGTTCGCAGATACGCAGTATTTT. Protein sequence: CASSQREFADTQYF.